The clone carrying this T cell receptor beta chain was observed a handful of times. This record comes from a study of beta chain features in type 1 diabetes. The CDR3 has 13 amino acids. In germline, CDR1 is MNHNY, CDR2 SVGAGI (reference sequence). The germline V and J ends were trimmed by 2 bases and 6 bases, with 10 bases remaining between them. Expressed TCRB transcripts were sequenced after all isolated RNA was converted to cDNA. Method: immunoSEQ multiplex PCR; TCRdb's copy keeps in-frame clones and lacks some. This sample has 900,000 or so clones; roughly 15% occur once, and the top ten carry roughly 0.025%.

This TCR was recovered from a woman aged 18-35 years in good health. The sample was naive CD4+ T cells from blood. The V and J genes are TRBV6-6 and TRBJ1-2; perhaps TRBD1 as D (6 bases). The CDR3, as DNA: TGTGCCAGCAGTTACCCTCACAGGGATGGCTACACCTTC. Translation gives CASSYPHRDGYTF.